This entry features one T cell receptor beta chain sequence. What it binds is unknown. The record originates from a study of stem cell transplantation in POMP-related autoinflammatory disease. Points from the study as a whole: Fewer unique TRB V-J gene pairings were identified in patients with PRAID. PRAID patients trended toward lower TRB diversity and higher clonality in all analyzed T-cell subsets.

Germline V gene sequence: CDR1 SNHLY, CDR2 FYNNEI. The CDR3 extends over 13 amino acids. V lost 7 bases and J lost 2, with 11 bases in between. The repertoire was sequenced with immunoSEQ multiplex PCR; TCRdb's copy has only in-frame clones and lacks some. This table holds some 69,000 clones, about nine tenths found once. The source of this sequence is a human patient with POMP-related autoinflammation and immune dysregulation (PRAID). Some T cells may arise from the graft donor. Sequencing was performed on CD4+ T cells from PBMCs, taken after stem cell transplantation. The chain uses TRBV2 and TRBJ1-1, with a possible D match to TRBD1 (5 bases). The CDR3, as DNA: TGTGCCAGCACTCAGGGCCTCAACACTGAAGCTTTCTTT. Protein product: CASTQGLNTEAFF.